A selection of T cell receptor beta chains follows, all from one sample in a study of follicular helper T cells after annual influenza vaccination. Assay: immunoSEQ multiplex PCR; the TCRdb copy retains only in-frame clones and omits some. The table has 12,000 or so clones, roughly 80% seen once; the top ten hold approximately 3.8%. This material consisted of CXCR5+ CD38- circulating T follicular helper cells from blood, taken on the day of influenza vaccination. The source of these receptors is an adult who received the influenza vaccine. CDR3s include the opening cysteine and the closing phenylalanine or tryptophan. D genes are given only for firm matches. Clone size is stated in some rows and not others, as once, few, many or a class when expanded.

TRBD1,TRBV9,TRBJ2-1,.,CASSGVPGQYNEQFF,TGTGCCAGCAGCGGAGTCCCGGGACAGTACAATGAGCAGTTCTTC
TRBD1,TRBV5-1,TRBJ2-3,.,CASSSGQGAWDTQYF,TGCGCCAGCAGCTCTGGACAGGGGGCGTGGGATACGCAGTATTTT
.,TRBV28,TRBJ1-5,.,CASSPAGTVQPQHF,TGTGCCAGCAGTCCCGCAGGGACGGTTCAGCCCCAGCATTTT
.,TRBV28,TRBJ1-5,.,CASSSPGGANQPQHF,TGTGCCAGCAGTTCCCCCGGGGGGGCCAATCAGCCCCAGCATTTT
.,TRBV28,TRBJ2-7,.,CASSSFSYEQYF,TGTGCCAGCAGTTCTTTCTCCTACGAGCAGTACTTC
TRBD1,TRBV5-1,TRBJ1-1,.,CASKLQGADRAFF,TGCGCCAGCAAGCTACAGGGGGCGGATAGAGCTTTCTTT
.,TRBV9,TRBJ2-6,few,CASSLRTGSSGANVLTF,TGTGCCAGCAGCCTCCGGACGGGGAGCTCTGGGGCCAACGTCCTGACTTTC
TRBD1,TRBV5-1,TRBJ2-3,.,CASSLGTGPTDTQYF,TGCGCCAGCAGCTTGGGGACAGGGCCCACAGATACGCAGTATTTT
.,TRBV18,TRBJ2-7,few,CASSPGFHEQYF,TGTGCCAGCTCACCCGGGTTTCACGAGCAGTACTTC
.,TRBV5-6,TRBJ2-7,once,CASSLTGINYEQYF,TGTGCCAGCAGCCTGACCGGAATCAACTACGAGCAGTACTTC
.,TRBV30,TRBJ1-2,.,CAWSVRANYGYTF,TGTGCCTGGAGTGTACGGGCTAACTATGGCTACACCTTC
.,TRBV5-3,TRBJ1-1,.,CARSWTVNTEAFF,TGTGCCAGAAGCTGGACGGTGAACACTGAAGCTTTCTTT
.,TRBV7-2,TRBJ2-1,.,CASSSPTGYNEQFF,TGTGCCAGCAGCTCCCCGACAGGATACAATGAGCAGTTCTTC
.,TRBV30,TRBJ1-3,.,CALTGNFGNTIYF,TGTGCGTTGACAGGAAACTTTGGAAACACCATATATTTT
TRBD2,TRBV7-8,TRBJ2-5,.,CASSPSLAGGGETQYF,TGTGCCAGCAGCCCGTCACTAGCGGGGGGGGGAGAGACCCAGTACTTC
.,TRBV30,TRBJ2-6,.,CAWSVSASGANVLTF,TGTGCCTGGAGTGTGTCGGCCTCTGGGGCCAACGTCCTGACTTTC
.,TRBV5-1,TRBJ2-1,.,CASSFMAGSTNEQFF,TGCGCCAGCAGCTTTATGGCGGGGAGCACAAATGAGCAGTTCTTC
.,TRBV6-5,TRBJ1-6,.,CASRLPGGGNSPLHF,TGTGCCAGCAGACTACCGGGGGGCGGGAATTCACCCCTCCACTTT
.,TRBV11-2,TRBJ2-7,few,CASSINRDIYEQYF,TGTGCCAGCAGCATCAATCGGGACATCTACGAGCAGTACTTC
TRBD2,TRBV6-1,TRBJ2-7,.,CASYGGSYEQYF,TGTGCTAGTTACGGGGGGAGCTACGAGCAGTACTTC
.,TRBV6-6,TRBJ2-7,few,CASSYSIESLAEQYF,TGTGCCAGCAGTTACTCTATAGAATCGCTAGCCGAGCAGTACTTC
.,TRBV10-2,TRBJ2-3,.,CASASTDTQYF,TGCGCCAGCGCCAGCACAGATACGCAGTATTTT
.,TRBV27,TRBJ1-2,.,CASSLSGMVDRRYGYTF,TGTGCCAGCAGTTTATCCGGCATGGTGGACAGAAGATATGGCTACACCTTC
.,TRBV5-1,TRBJ1-3,.,CASSLGMDSGGNTIYF,TGCGCCAGCAGCCTTGGTATGGACAGTGGTGGAAACACCATATATTTT
.,TRBV9,TRBJ2-2,once,CASSVVGGPGELFF,TGTGCCAGCAGCGTAGTTGGGGGGCCCGGGGAGCTGTTTTTT
.,TRBV9,TRBJ1-3,once,CASSVDTHSGNTIYF,TGTGCCAGCAGCGTCGACACACACTCTGGAAACACCATATATTTT
.,TRBV21-1,TRBJ1-3,once,CASWGLWAGNTIYF,TGTGCCAGCTGGGGACTGTGGGCAGGAAACACCATATATTTT
.,TRBV9,TRBJ2-5,.,CASSVEVFEQETQYF,TGTGCCAGCAGCGTAGAGGTCTTCGAGCAAGAGACCCAGTACTTC
TRBD1,TRBV28,TRBJ1-1,.,CASSSNGQGNAEAFF,TGTGCCAGCAGTTCAAACGGACAGGGGAACGCTGAAGCTTTCTTT
TRBD2,TRBV6-6,TRBJ2-7,.,CASSFSGGIYEQYF,TGTGCCAGCAGTTTTAGCGGGGGGATCTACGAGCAGTACTTC
.,TRBV6-1,TRBJ1-2,few,CASSAQVDYGYTF,TGTGCCAGCAGTGCCCAGGTGGACTATGGCTACACCTTC
.,TRBV9,TRBJ1-5,.,CASSVARGGNQPQHF,TGTGCCAGCAGCGTAGCTAGGGGTGGCAATCAGCCCCAGCATTTT
.,TRBV9,TRBJ2-7,few,CASSTGSDSYEQYF,TGTGCCAGCAGCACCGGGTCGGACTCCTACGAGCAGTACTTC
.,TRBV19,TRBJ1-1,.,CASSDAAENTEAFF,TGTGCCAGTAGTGATGCAGCGGAGAACACTGAAGCTTTCTTT
.,TRBV11-2,TRBJ1-2,.,CASSPVGGVKFHGYTF,TGTGCCAGCAGCCCGGTTGGGGGGGTAAAGTTTCATGGCTACACCTTC
.,TRBV7-4,TRBJ2-7,.,CASSLTQNYEQYF,TGTGCCAGCAGCTTAACGCAGAACTACGAGCAGTACTTC
TRBD2,TRBV28,TRBJ2-5,.,CASTHGGARETQYF,TGTGCCAGCACCCACGGGGGGGCCCGAGAGACCCAGTACTTC
TRBD2,TRBV19,TRBJ2-3,few,CASRREGLDTQYF,TGTGCCAGTAGGAGGGAGGGTTTGGATACGCAGTATTTT
.,TRBV5-5,TRBJ2-3,.,CASSLGQETQYF,TGTGCCAGCAGCTTGGGCCAGGAAACGCAGTATTTT
TRBD2,TRBV4-3,TRBJ2-7,.,CASSQGLAGGTYEQYF,TGCGCCAGCAGCCAAGGACTAGCGGGGGGGACCTACGAGCAGTACTTC
TRBD2,TRBV6-5,TRBJ2-1,.,CASSLWRGNPNEQFF,TGTGCCAGCAGTTTGTGGCGGGGGAACCCCAATGAGCAGTTCTTC
.,TRBV5-1,TRBJ2-3,few,CASSWGAADTQYF,TGCGCCAGCAGCTGGGGGGCCGCAGATACGCAGTATTTT
.,TRBV28,TRBJ1-6,few,CASSFPDNSPLHF,TGTGCCAGCAGTTTTCCGGATAATTCACCCCTCCACTTT
TRBD1,TRBV28,TRBJ1-2,.,CASSLSTGVHGYTF,TGTGCCAGCAGTTTAAGCACAGGGGTCCATGGCTACACCTTC
.,TRBV19,TRBJ1-4,once,CASTTRSRTAGEKLFF,TGTGCCAGTACCACAAGGTCGCGGACAGCCGGGGAAAAACTGTTTTTT